This TCR beta chain was sequenced for a study of blood T cells in healthy people across ages. Each sample yielded at least 5 micrograms of PBMC total RNA. The germline V and J ends were trimmed by 2 bases and 2 bases, with 11 bases remaining between them. The CDR3 is 15 residues long. Germline lookup yields CDR1 SGHVS and CDR2 FQNEAQ. A second PCR of roughly 7 to 11 cycles used a sample-barcoded 5' primer and a J-beta primer mix. MiXCR, run by TCRdb on the 5' RACE reads, gives a single entry per CDR3 protein. The table has roughly 900,000 distinct CDR3 sequences, more than 25% seen once. This clonotype appeared many times.

Sequencing was performed on blood. The J gene is TRBJ2-3, the V gene TRBV7-8, with D possibly being TRBD2 (5 bases). The receptor comes from an elderly woman in good health. The CDR3 DNA follows: TGTGCCAGCAGCTTAAGGACTTATTACACAGATACGCAGTATTTT. Protein product: CASSLRTYYTDTQYF.